The 26 T cell receptor beta chains presented below share a single source sample, sequenced in a study of shared clonotypes between healthy human individuals. Some clones are missing from TCRdb's copy, which holds only in-frame ones; the method was immunoSEQ multiplex PCR. The sample contains hundreds of thousands of clones, around two thirds of which appear only once. The sample was memory CD4+ T cells sorted from blood. The subset: CD45RA-negative fraction. The origin of the receptors is a woman younger than 45 in good health.

This chain connects TRBV20-1 to TRBJ1-1; D remains unclear. V was trimmed by 0 bases and J by 8 bases, leaving 7 bases between them. This CDR3 has 11 amino acids. Germline V CDR1 and CDR2: DFQATT, SNEGSKA (reference sequence). CDR3 DNA: TGCAGTGCTAGAGATGCCAGGGAAGCTTTCTTT. It translates to CSARDAREAFF.

This rearrangement joins TRBV10-3 to TRBJ2-7; D uncertain. The CDR3 is made up of 12 amino acids. Germline loops: CDR1 ENHRY, CDR2 SYGVKD. The V and J ends lost 5 bases and 3 bases respectively, with 8 bases between them. DNA for the CDR3: TGTGCCATCAGTCCAGCCGGCTACGAGCAGTACTTC. It codes for CAISPAGYEQYF.

V is TRBV7-9 and J is TRBJ1-2; D may be TRBD1 (6 bases). This CDR3 spans 14 amino acids. The V gene's germline CDR1 is SEHNR and CDR2 FQNEAQ (reference sequence). Trimming took 6 bases from V and 6 from J, leaving 17 bases between them. Written as DNA, the CDR3 is TGTGCCAGCAGTCTGTGGGCAGGGGAGGATGGCTACACCTTC. Translating gives CASSLWAGEDGYTF.

In this sample, this clone turned up many times. The V call is TRBV7-9, the J call TRBJ1-1; D gene ambiguous. Trimming cost V 5 bases and J 5 bases, with 12 bases left between them. Per the germline V gene, CDR1 is SEHNR and CDR2 is FQNEAQ (reference sequence). This CDR3 spans 13 amino acids. The CDR3 bases are TGTGCCAGCAGCCCCATGAGTCGAACTGAAGCTTTCTTT. Residues: CASSPMSRTEAFF. Full variable domain (outside the CDR3, taken from reference TRBV7-9 and TRBJ1-1): DTGVSQNPRHKITKRGQNVTFRCDPISEHNRLYWYRQTLGQGPEFLTYFQNEAQLEKSRLLSDRFSAERPKGSFSTLEIQRTEQGDSAMYLCASSPMSRTEAFFGQGTRLTVV.

The chain uses TRBV2 and TRBJ2-7, with D perhaps matching TRBD1 or TRBD2 (5 bases each). Per germline, CDR1 SNHLY and CDR2 FYNNEI. CDR3 size: 15 residues. Trimming took 9 bases from V and 3 from J, leaving 21 bases between them. CDR3 in DNA: TGTGCCAGGTGGGACCCCGTAGCGCCAATCTACGAGCAGTACTTC. Translated: CARWDPVAPIYEQYF.

This clone has only a few counts. The chain joins TRBV27 to TRBJ2-7; TRBD1 matches 10 bases. The CDR3 is 19 residues long. Per germline, CDR1 MNHEY and CDR2 SMNVEV (reference sequence). With 5 bases clipped from V and 1 base from J, the junction kept 17 bases outside the gene matches. The CDR3 region has the DNA TGTGCCAGCAGTGGCACGGGGGACAGGGGTATTTTTGGGTCCTACGAGCAGTACTTC. Encoded protein: CASSGTGDRGIFGSYEQYF.

The gene calls are TRBV30 and TRBJ2-1, with TRBD2 identical over 13 bases. Germline trimming cut 4 bases from V and 3 bases from J; bases unmatched to any gene: 9. Germline values: CDR1 GTSNPN, CDR2 SVGIG (reference sequence). The CDR3 is 17 amino acids. The CDR3 nucleotides are TGTGCCTGGACGACCCCCGGGACTAGCGGGGTCTACAATGAGCAGTTCTTC. This translates into CAWTTPGTSGVYNEQFF.

This clone was seen a few times. The gene calls are TRBV19 and TRBJ1-1, with 9 bases fitting TRBD1. Germline V gene lookup returns CDR1 LNHDA and CDR2 SQIVND (reference sequence). This CDR3 contains 20 residues. Trimming at V came to 8 bases and at J to 0 bases, leaving 22 bases not matched to a gene. The CDR3 sequence is CASSLGGQGFQTVLNTEAFF. The CDR3 nucleotides are TGTGCCAGTTCTCTGGGGGGACAGGGTTTTCAAACGGTCCTGAACACTGAAGCTTTCTTT.

This chain uses TRBV5-1 with TRBJ2-2; D not resolved. The germline V and J ends were trimmed by 4 bases and 7 bases, with 11 bases remaining between them. The CDR3 is 13 amino acids. CDR1 SGHRS and CDR2 YFSETQ come from the germline V gene. The CDR3 here is CASSGLSRGELFF. DNA for the CDR3: TGCGCCAGCAGCGGTCTTTCCCGCGGGGAGCTGTTTTTT.

In its sample, this clone was seen a few times. V usage is TRBV11-2 and J usage is TRBJ2-3, with a tentative D call TRBD2 (6 bases). Germline CDR1 and CDR2: SGHAT and FQNNGV. The V gene lost 5 bases and the J gene lost 5 bases, with 17 bases spanning the gap. This CDR3 is built from 15 residues. DNA of the CDR3: TGTGCCAGCAGCCCAAGGGCGGGGCCAGGAGATACGCAGTATTTT. Encoded protein: CASSPRAGPGDTQYF. Based on the CDR3 plus reference TRBV11-2 and TRBJ2-3, the full variable domain is EAGVAQSPRYKIIEKRQSVAFWCNPISGHATLYWYQQILGQGPKLLIQFQNNGVVDDSQLPKDRFSAERLKGVDSTLKIQPAKLEDSAVYLCASSPRAGPGDTQYFGPGTRLTVL.

The V call is TRBV6-5, the J call TRBJ2-3; D is unresolved. The germline V and J ends were trimmed by 0 bases and 0 bases, with 7 bases remaining between them. The CDR3 is 15 amino acids. The germline gives CDR1 MNHEY, CDR2 SVGAGI. CDR3 loop: CASSYSGSSTDTQYF. The CDR3 nucleotides are TGTGCCAGCAGTTACTCAGGGTCTAGCACAGATACGCAGTATTTT.

V is TRBV18 and J is TRBJ1-1; D remains ambiguous. Germline V CDR1 and CDR2: KGHSH, LQKENI. The V and J ends lost 5 bases and 3 bases respectively, with 10 bases between them. CDR3 length equals 13 residues. In DNA, the CDR3 is TGTGCCAGCTCAGGGTATTCGGACACTGAAGCTTTCTTT. Residues: CASSGYSDTEAFF.

This clone came up once. The CDR3 coding sequence is TGTGCCAGCAGTGAATCAGGGATCAGGCCCCAGCATTTT. Translation gives CASSESGIRPQHF. The chain has TRBV6-1 and TRBJ1-5, with D perhaps TRBD1 (5 bases). Germline CDR1 is MNHNS and CDR2 is SASEGT. The CDR3 loop spans 13 amino acids. The V end lost 2 bases, the J end lost 9 bases, and 11 bases lay between the germline ends.

This clone was recorded only once. The rearrangement uses TRBV19 and TRBJ1-5, with D possibly matching TRBD1 (5 bases). This CDR3 has 14 amino acids. Trimming pared 10 bases from V and 2 bases from J, leaving 15 bases between. Germline V gives CDR1 LNHDA, CDR2 SQIVND (reference sequence). This chain's CDR3 is CATSSQGGNQPQHF. The CDR3 nucleotides are TGTGCCACCTCCTCGCAGGGAGGCAATCAGCCCCAGCATTTT. The whole variable domain, remainder taken from reference TRBV19 and TRBJ1-5, is DGGITQSPKYLFRKEGQNVTLSCEQNLNHDAMYWYRQDPGQGLRLIYYSQIVNDFQKGDIAEGYSVSREKKESFPLTVTSAQKNPTAFYLCATSSQGGNQPQHFGDGTRLSIL.

The chain employs TRBV6-6 and TRBJ2-3, with 7 positions matching TRBD2. The CDR3 has 16 residues. V dropped 6 bases and J dropped 0; count of bases not matched to a gene: 9. Germline CDR1 and CDR2: MNHNY and SVGAGI (reference sequence). The CDR3 here is CASSSSSGASTDTQYF. The CDR3 bases are TGTGCCAGCAGCTCTTCTAGCGGAGCTAGCACAGATACGCAGTATTTT.

The chain links TRBV11-2 to TRBJ2-5; 9 bases align to TRBD1. Per the germline V gene, CDR1 is SGHAT and CDR2 is FQNNGV. J gave up 5 bases and V 6 bases, and 10 bases lay outside the gene matches. This CDR3 spans 15 amino acids. The CDR3: CASSLTGGAGETQYF. CDR3 DNA sequence: TGTGCCAGCAGTTTAACAGGGGGCGCCGGGGAGACCCAGTACTTC.

This clone was observed once. The V gene is TRBV20-1, the J gene TRBJ1-2, with D unclear. Trimming took off 3 bases at V and 4 bases at J, with 6 bases between the two ends. CDR3 length equals 11 residues. Germline CDR1 reads DFQATT; CDR2 reads SNEGSKA (reference sequence). CDR3 in amino acids: CSASRGYGYTF. CDR3 bases: TGCAGTGCTAGTCGGGGCTATGGCTACACCTTC.

The chain is built from TRBV28 and TRBJ1-2, with D possibly being TRBD1 (5 bases). Germline V gives CDR1 MDHEN, CDR2 SYDVKM. The CDR3 covers 15 residues. V lost 3 bases to trimming and J lost 2 bases, with 13 bases between them. The CDR3 bases are TGTGCCAGCAGTTTTCGGAGGGGATTAAACTATGGCTACACCTTC. Its protein product is CASSFRRGLNYGYTF.

This clone was seen a single time. The genes are TRBV10-3 and TRBJ1-1, with 9 nucleotides matching TRBD1. CDR1 and CDR2 (germline): ENHRY, SYGVKD. The J segment lost 3 bases and the V segment lost 6 bases, leaving 5 bases of the junction unmatched. The CDR3 sequence is 14 residues long. CDR3 sequence: CAISLRDRDTEAFF. Here the CDR3 DNA reads TGTGCCATCAGCCTCCGGGACAGGGACACTGAAGCTTTCTTT.

V gene TRBV10-3 combines with J gene TRBJ2-5; TRBD2 aligns across 7 bases. Germline values: CDR1 ENHRY, CDR2 SYGVKD. With 6 bases clipped from V and 1 base from J, the junction kept 2 bases outside the gene matches. The CDR3 runs to 13 residues. The CDR3 coding sequence is TGTGCCATCAGGGCTAGCGGCCAAGAGACCCAGTACTTC. Translating gives CAIRASGQETQYF.

This sequence joins TRBV29-1 and TRBJ2-5; either TRBD1 or TRBD2 may fit D (5 bases each). The V end lost 7 bases, the J end lost 10 bases, and 19 bases lay between the germline ends. The CDR3 has 12 amino acids. In germline, CDR1 is SQVTM, CDR2 ANQGSEA. In DNA, the CDR3 is TGCAGCGCCGGGACCCCCCTACAGAGCCAGTACTTC. Its protein product is CSAGTPLQSQYF.

V and J are TRBV5-1 and TRBJ1-2; 8 nucleotides align to TRBD1. Losses at the gene ends were 0 bases for V and 4 bases for J; bases not matched to a gene: 5. Germline V CDR1 and CDR2: SGHRS, YFSETQ. The CDR3 is made up of 15 amino acids. The CDR3 loop is CASSLETGGSYGYTF. The CDR3 nucleotides read TGCGCCAGCAGCTTGGAAACAGGGGGAAGCTATGGCTACACCTTC.

This clone occurred many times. J is TRBJ1-1 and V is TRBV29-1; weak D call: TRBD1 (5 bases). The germline V and J ends were trimmed by 6 bases and 4 bases, with 15 bases remaining between them. This CDR3 is 13 amino acids long. Germline CDR1 is SQVTM and CDR2 is ANQGSEA. As DNA, the CDR3 is TGCAGCGTCGAGGGGTACCTCGGCACTGAAGCTTTCTTT. The encoded protein is CSVEGYLGTEAFF.

This chain connects TRBV27 to TRBJ2-7; 7 positions match TRBD1. The CDR3 sequence is 15 residues long. The germline V gene encodes CDR1 MNHEY and CDR2 SMNVEV (reference sequence). V was pared by 5 bases and J by 3 bases, with 10 bases of the junction left unmatched. CDR3 nucleotides: TGTGCCAGCAGTCCAAGACAGGGAATAGGCTACGAGCAGTACTTC. It specifies CASSPRQGIGYEQYF.

The V and J genes are TRBV28 and TRBJ1-4, with TRBD1 identical over 7 bases. The germline gives CDR1 MDHEN, CDR2 SYDVKM. V shed 10 bases and J 10 bases; nucleotides not matched to a gene: 12. The CDR3 is 13 residues long. CDR3 residues: CATRTQGGGKLFF. The CDR3 nucleotides are TGTGCCACCCGGACCCAGGGGGGGGGAAAACTGTTTTTT.

The V call is TRBV4-1, the J call TRBJ1-4, with no clear D. Germline CDR1 is MGHRA and CDR2 is YSYEKL. This CDR3 has 18 amino acids. Trimming left V 1 base short and J 0 bases short, with 15 bases between. The CDR3 DNA sequence: TGCGCCAGCAGCCAAGGAGGCAGAGGAACTGCAACTAATGAAAAACTGTTTTTT. Encoded protein: CASSQGGRGTATNEKLFF.